Below are 26 T cell receptor beta chains sequenced from a single sample in a study of cytomegalovirus exposure and HLA in healthy donors. PCR involved 60 Vbeta and 13 Jbeta primers. Clones were read by immunoSEQ multiplex PCR, and TCRdb kept only the in-frame ones, dropping some. Of 150,000 to 200,000 clones in the sample, almost 80% were seen once. Sequencing was performed on PBMCs. The origin of the receptors is a woman aged 45-60 years in good health and CMV-seronegative.

This chain connects TRBV19 to TRBJ2-7; a weak D match, TRBD2 (5 bases). V was clipped by 4 bases and J by 3 bases, with 13 bases between them. The germline CDR1 and CDR2 sequences are LNHDA and SQIVND (reference sequence). The CDR3 runs to 14 residues. The CDR3, as DNA: TGTGCCAGTAGTACGTTGCCGGGGAACTACGAGCAGTACTTC. It specifies CASSTLPGNYEQYF.

CDR3 bases: TGTGCCAGCTCACCAATTGCTGCCCAAAGCTTCGAAGCTTTCTTT. Its protein product is CASSPIAAQSFEAFF. This chain links TRBV18 with TRBJ1-1; D gene uncertain. The CDR3 length is 15 residues. In germline, CDR1 is KGHSH, CDR2 LQKENI. Trimming took 2 bases from V and 8 from J, leaving 18 bases between them.

The chain uses TRBV28 and TRBJ1-1; 7 bases align to TRBD1. The V segment lost 6 bases and the J segment 7 bases; nucleotides outside the gene matches: 8. The germline V gene has CDR1 MDHEN and CDR2 SYDVKM. The CDR3 length is 13 residues. The CDR3 is CASRNRDRHEAFF. Here the CDR3 DNA reads TGTGCCAGCAGAAACCGGGACAGACATGAAGCTTTCTTT.

J is TRBJ2-7 and V is TRBV19; tentative D call: TRBD1 (6 bases). The V gene lost 5 bases and the J gene lost 3 bases, with 14 bases spanning the gap. Germline-derived CDR1 and CDR2 are LNHDA and SQIVND (reference sequence). The CDR3 spans 14 residues. CDR3 protein: CASSSTDRFYEQYF. Here the CDR3 DNA reads TGTGCCAGTAGTTCTACGGACAGATTCTACGAGCAGTACTTC.

The rearrangement links TRBV27 to TRBJ1-4; 9 positions agree with TRBD1. The V segment lost 7 bases and the J segment 8 bases; nucleotides outside the gene matches: 8. The CDR3 sequence is 14 residues long. Germline assignment: CDR1 MNHEY and CDR2 SMNVEV (reference sequence). The CDR3 DNA reads as TGTGCCAGCACCGATTTACAGGGGGCGGAAAAACTGTTTTTT. Translated, it gives CASTDLQGAEKLFF.

Of note for this clone: Sequence at one end of the junction differs from germline and may be a read error. CDR3 region: CASSSHSGLGHF. The CDR3 bases are TGTGCCAGCAGCTCTCATTCGGGACTAGGACACTTC. The genes are TRBV7-6 and TRBJ2-5; 8 nucleotides agree with TRBD2. The CDR3 has 12 residues. In germline, CDR1 is SGHVS, CDR2 FNYEAQ.

This clone was picked up a small number of times. This CDR3 is CASSFVDRGRTEAFF. The CDR3 DNA reads TGTGCCAGCAGTTTCGTTGACAGGGGGCGGACTGAAGCTTTCTTT. J is TRBJ1-1 and V is TRBV5-6, with TRBD1 matching over 10 bases. Germline-derived CDR1 and CDR2 are SGHDT and YYEEEE. With 5 bases clipped from V and 5 bases from J, the junction kept 9 bases outside the gene matches. This CDR3 comprises 15 residues.

This clone was observed a few times. This chain uses TRBV19 with TRBJ1-2; 7 bases agree with TRBD1. Germline V gene sequence: CDR1 LNHDA, CDR2 SQIVND (reference sequence). The CDR3 runs 16 residues. The V and J ends lost 1 base and 4 bases, in that order; junction bases with no gene match: 9. The CDR3 sequence: CASSIVAAGGIYGYTF. CDR3 nucleotide sequence: TGTGCCAGTAGTATAGTGGCGGCAGGGGGGATCTATGGCTACACCTTC.

The chain has TRBV6-5 and TRBJ2-7, with D hard to call. Germline V gene lookup returns CDR1 MNHEY and CDR2 SVGAGI. The germline V and J ends were trimmed by 0 bases and 1 base, with 13 bases remaining between them. This CDR3 is 16 amino acids long. In nucleotides, the CDR3 is TGTGCCAGCAGTTACTCGCGATACCTGGTTTCCTACGAGCAGTACTTC. It specifies CASSYSRYLVSYEQYF.

This chain uses TRBV14 with TRBJ1-4; TRBD1 matches at 7 bases. This CDR3 contains 13 residues. CDR1 is SGHDN and CDR2 is FVKESK in the germline V gene. V shed 6 bases, J shed 8 bases, and the junction held 6 bases outside the gene matches. For the CDR3, the DNA is TGTGCCAGCAGGTTGCAGGGGGTGGAAAAACTGTTTTTT. Amino acid sequence: CASRLQGVEKLFF.

This clone was recorded once. This chain connects TRBV6-1 to TRBJ2-7; 7 nucleotides line up with TRBD2. This CDR3 has 14 residues. The junction had 5 bases not matched to a gene; V was cut back by 3 bases and J by 3 bases. The germline V gene has CDR1 MNHNS and CDR2 SASEGT. The CDR3, as DNA: TGTGCCAGCAGTGATAGTGGCGGGGGCTACGAGCAGTACTTC. Residues: CASSDSGGGYEQYF.

V and J are TRBV25-1 and TRBJ2-7; TRBD2 matches 8 bases. V trimming: 6 bases; J trimming: 0 bases; junction bases outside the gene matches: 16. This CDR3 comprises 18 residues. Germline CDR1 and CDR2: MGHDK and SYGVNS. This CDR3 reads CASSRSPPGGSSSYEQYF. CDR3 in DNA: TGTGCCAGCAGCCGAAGTCCTCCGGGGGGGTCTAGCTCCTACGAGCAGTACTTC.

This sequence joins TRBV7-9 and TRBJ1-4; D possibly corresponds to TRBD1 (5 bases). Trimming cost V 1 base and J 2 bases, with 8 bases left between them. Germline V gene lookup returns CDR1 SEHNR and CDR2 FQNEAQ (reference sequence). The length of the CDR3 is 15 residues. In DNA, the CDR3 is TGTGCCAGCAGCTTAGTGGGGGGGACTAATGAAAAACTGTTTTTT. As protein: CASSLVGGTNEKLFF.

The chain recombines TRBV4-3 with TRBJ2-3, with D possibly being TRBD1 (5 bases). V lost 0 bases to trimming and J lost 3 bases, with 10 bases between them. CDR1 and CDR2 (germline): LGHNA, YSLEER. This CDR3 contains 15 residues. DNA for the CDR3: TGCGCCAGCAGCCAAGATGGTGCAGGGACAGATACGCAGTATTTT. Translation: CASSQDGAGTDTQYF.

This sequence joins TRBV29-1 and TRBJ2-3; 8 nucleotides line up with TRBD2. V gave up 6 bases and J gave up 1 base; unmatched junction bases: 9. Germline CDR1 and CDR2: SQVTM and ANQGSEA. CDR3 length: 15 residues. CDR3 DNA sequence: TGCAGCGTCACACGGCGGGAGGAGGGCACAGATACGCAGTATTTT. It encodes CSVTRREEGTDTQYF.

This rearrangement joins TRBV7-2 to TRBJ2-7; 9 bases are a match to TRBD1. V dropped 3 bases and J dropped 3; count of bases not matched to a gene: 9. The germline CDR1 and CDR2 sequences are SGHTA and FQGNSA. The CDR3 length is 16 residues. CDR3: CASSFLIPGQGYEQYF. In DNA form, the CDR3 reads TGTGCCAGCAGCTTCCTCATTCCGGGACAGGGCTACGAGCAGTACTTC.

This rearrangement joins TRBV7-5 to TRBJ1-1; the table names TRBD1, a call not compared with the DNA. TRBV7-5 is annotated as a pseudogene. The CDR3 is 21 residues long. CDR3 in DNA: TGTGCCAGAAGCCCAACTCGTGGACAGGGGGGCAAAAGGGAGCTCAACACTGAAGCTTTCTTT. Protein sequence: CARSPTRGQGGKRELNTEAFF.

This clone was seen once. The V gene is TRBV19, the J gene TRBJ1-6; 11 bases fit TRBD1. With V trimmed by 6 bases and J by 8 bases, 12 bases remained unmatched. Looked up from germline, CDR1 is LNHDA and CDR2 is SQIVND (reference sequence). This CDR3 contains 17 residues. Here the CDR3 DNA reads TGTGCCAGTAGCCTAGGACAGGGGGCGATACGGGATTCACCCCTCCACTTT. Translation gives CASSLGQGAIRDSPLHF.

The rearrangement links TRBV7-6 to TRBJ1-4; TRBD1 matches at 7 bases. Germline V gene sequence: CDR1 SGHVS, CDR2 FNYEAQ. CDR3 length equals 12 residues. J gave up 13 bases and V 4 bases, and 6 bases lay outside the gene matches. CDR3 coding DNA: TGTGCCAGCAGCTCTGGGGCAGGGGGACTGTTTTTT. Protein sequence: CASSSGAGGLFF.

CDR3 coding DNA: TGTGCCAGCTCGGGGCCCAATCAGCCCCAGCATTTT. As protein: CASSGPNQPQHF. The chain couples TRBV18 to TRBJ1-5; TRBD1 might be the D (5 bases). Trimming cost V 6 bases and J 3 bases, with 6 bases left between them. CDR3 length equals 12 residues. Germline-derived CDR1 and CDR2 are KGHSH and LQKENI.

This clone was picked up one time. The chain couples TRBV27 to TRBJ1-1, with TRBD1 matching over 8 bases. The germline V gene has CDR1 MNHEY and CDR2 SMNVEV (reference sequence). V was clipped by 3 bases and J by 5 bases; unmatched bases: 2. This CDR3 is built from 13 residues. CDR3 DNA: TGTGCCAGCAGTTTGAGACAGGGGACTGAAGCTTTCTTT. Its translation: CASSLRQGTEAFF.

This sequence joins TRBV29-1 and TRBJ2-1; maybe TRBD1 (6 bases). Trimming left V 4 bases short and J 4 bases short, with 8 bases between. CDR3 size: 12 residues. Germline CDR1 is SQVTM and CDR2 is ANQGSEA. The CDR3, as DNA: TGCAGCGTTGGGACAGCTTACAATGAGCAGTTCTTC. Its protein is CSVGTAYNEQFF.

The chain recombines TRBV5-4 with TRBJ2-1, with 9 positions matching TRBD2. CDR3 length: 14 residues. V gave up 6 bases and J gave up 7 bases; unmatched junction bases: 8. Germline V CDR1 and CDR2: SGHNT, YYREEE (reference sequence). CDR3 DNA: TGTGCCAGCAACCTAGCGGGACGGTCAAATGAGCAGTTCTTC. It translates to CASNLAGRSNEQFF.

This clone was seen only a few times. This chain links TRBV5-4 with TRBJ2-5, with 10 bases identical to TRBD2. The J call may not be correct, given that the DNA end is closer to TRBJ2-7. The CDR3 runs 16 residues. CDR1 and CDR2 (germline): SGHNT, YYREEE (reference sequence). DNA for the CDR3: TGTGCCAGCAGCGCAAGCATCCTAGCGGGAGCCTACGAGCAGTACTTC. This sequence encodes CASSASILAGAYEQYF.

This clone was observed a single time. This chain joins TRBV10-3 and TRBJ2-7, with D possibly matching TRBD2 (5 bases). Per the germline V gene, CDR1 is ENHRY and CDR2 is SYGVKD. Trimming shortened V by 10 bases and J by 5 bases, and 18 bases separated the two germline ends. The CDR3 sequence is 13 residues long. In DNA, the CDR3 is TGTGCCACCGCCGGTGGGGTTAGCGACGAGCAGTACTTC. Its translation: CATAGGVSDEQYF.

This clone was seen a few times. V is TRBV29-1 and J is TRBJ2-3, with D uncertain. Germline values: CDR1 SQVTM, CDR2 ANQGSEA. V lost 4 bases, J lost 2 bases, and 10 bases lay in between. CDR3 length: 13 amino acids. The CDR3 nucleotides read TGCAGCGTTGGGGCAGACACCACAGATACGCAGTATTTT. It specifies CSVGADTTDTQYF.